The rows below give T cell receptor beta chains drawn from one sample of a study of cytomegalovirus exposure and HLA in healthy donors. Repertoires were generated with immunoSEQ multiplex PCR, while TCRdb's copy carries only in-frame clones and drops some. The sample has fewer than 90,000 clones, around 70% seen once; the top ten hold roughly 9.8%. The specimen was PBMCs. The receptors derive from a woman between 45 and 60 years old in good health and CMV-seropositive. CDR3s include the opening cysteine and the closing phenylalanine or tryptophan. The D gene is left open where the match is weak. A row's size may be missing; if present it is once, few, many or a size class.

V	size	J	D	CDR3	DNA
TRBV6-5	.	TRBJ2-7	.	CASSYSPDSSYEQYF	TGTGCCAGCAGTTACTCGCCAGACAGCTCCTACGAGCAGTACTTC
TRBV7-2	medium-sized	TRBJ2-7	TRBD2	CASSLEGSGRVYEQYF	TGTGCCAGCAGCTTAGAGGGGAGCGGGAGAGTCTACGAGCAGTACTTC
TRBV7-2	.	TRBJ1-1	.	CASSPTGWNTEAFF	TGTGCCAGCAGCCCGACAGGTTGGAACACTGAAGCTTTCTTT
TRBV28	few	TRBJ1-6	.	CASRNQGDNSPLHF	TGTGCCAGCAGGAATCAGGGTGATAATTCACCCCTCCACTTT
TRBV28	.	TRBJ2-3	.	CASSLGQFWDTQYF	TGTGCCAGCAGTTTAGGGCAATTTTGGGATACGCAGTATTTT
TRBV6-5	few	TRBJ2-7	TRBD1	CASTRTGYEQYF	TGTGCCAGCACCCGGACAGGGTACGAGCAGTACTTC
TRBV29-1	.	TRBJ1-5	.	CSVAGSNQPQHF	TGCAGCGTTGCGGGTAGCAATCAGCCCCAGCATTTT
TRBV5-1	.	TRBJ2-3	.	CASSLHSQGGSDTQYF	TGCGCCAGCAGCTTGCACAGTCAGGGGGGTTCAGATACGCAGTATTTT
TRBV9	.	TRBJ2-1	TRBD2	CASSARTSGRINRNEQFF	TGTGCCAGCAGCGCGCGGACTAGCGGGAGAATCAATCGCAATGAGCAGTTCTTC
TRBV4-2	few	TRBJ1-2	.	CASSPEERGRWYGYTF	TGTGCCAGCAGCCCCGAGGAACGGGGTCGGTGGTATGGCTACACCTTC
TRBV19	.	TRBJ2-5	TRBD1	CASSTRQGLQETQYF	TGTGCCAGTAGCACCCGACAGGGATTACAAGAGACCCAGTACTTC
TRBV11-2	.	TRBJ2-2	TRBD2	CASSLGGLGIAGELFF	TGTGCCAGCAGCTTAGGGGGACTAGGGATCGCCGGGGAGCTGTTTTTT
TRBV28	.	TRBJ1-2	TRBD1	CASSFNPGQGNYGYTF	TGTGCCAGCAGTTTTAACCCGGGACAGGGGAACTATGGCTACACCTTC
TRBV30	.	TRBJ1-5	TRBD1	CAWSVKGAQPQHF	TGTGCCTGGAGTGTCAAGGGGGCCCAGCCCCAGCATTTT
TRBV30	.	TRBJ2-1	TRBD2	CAWSVFLAGGPNEQFF	TGTGCCTGGAGTGTTTTCCTAGCGGGAGGGCCTAATGAGCAGTTCTTC
TRBV4-3	once	TRBJ1-2	.	CASSQDLGSWDGYTF	TGCGCCAGCAGCCAAGATTTGGGCAGCTGGGATGGCTACACCTTC
TRBV27	once	TRBJ2-1	TRBD1	CASSRLRQGSYNEQFF	TGTGCCAGCAGTCGCCTTAGACAGGGCTCCTACAATGAGCAGTTCTTC
TRBV27	.	TRBJ2-1	TRBD1	CASSLRDRGLAEQFF	TGTGCCAGCAGTCTCCGGGACAGGGGGCTTGCTGAGCAGTTCTTC
TRBV7-9	.	TRBJ2-7	.	CASTQGSYEQYF	TGTGCCAGCACGCAGGGCTCCTACGAGCAGTACTTC
TRBV5-1	.	TRBJ2-7	.	CASSYAGRFNEQYF	TGCGCCAGCAGCTACGCGGGAAGATTCAACGAGCAGTACTTC
TRBV27	.	TRBJ1-6	TRBD1	CASSSPPQGGSPLHF	TGTGCCAGCAGTTCCCCACCACAGGGGGGTTCACCCCTCCACTTT
TRBV4-3	many	TRBJ1-6	TRBD1	CASSQGGPGTGFSPLHF	TGCGCCAGCAGCCAAGGTGGGCCCGGGACAGGGTTTTCACCCCTCCACTTT
TRBV15	.	TRBJ1-5	.	CATSRDRGYGQPQHF	TGTGCCACCAGCAGAGATCGAGGTTACGGGCAGCCCCAGCATTTT
TRBV4-3	.	TRBJ1-5	TRBD1	CASSPGTGGNQPQHF	TGCGCCAGCAGCCCTGGGACAGGGGGCAATCAGCCCCAGCATTTT
TRBV5-8	.	TRBJ1-5	TRBD1	CASSPDGTGMQPQHF	TGTGCCAGCAGCCCGGATGGGACAGGGATGCAGCCCCAGCATTTT
TRBV5-1	few	TRBJ2-2	.	CASSLQGSTGELFF	TGCGCCAGCAGCTTGCAGGGATCCACCGGGGAGCTGTTTTTT
TRBV19	few	TRBJ2-7	TRBD2	CASSIEGTSGVSYEQYF	TGTGCCAGTAGTATAGAGGGGACTAGCGGGGTAAGCTACGAGCAGTACTTC
TRBV2	few	TRBJ1-1	.	CASTPGAFF	TGTGCCAGCACCCCCGGAGCTTTCTTT
TRBV15	few	TRBJ1-5	TRBD1	CATSRDRTGFNQPQHF	TGTGCCACCAGCAGAGATCGGACAGGGTTCAATCAGCCCCAGCATTTT
TRBV6-6	.	TRBJ1-1	.	CASSKDSSNTEAFF	TGTGCCAGCAGCAAGGACTCATCTAACACTGAAGCTTTCTTT
TRBV7-9	.	TRBJ2-5	.	CASSPGEETQYF	TGTGCCAGCAGCCCGGGAGAAGAGACCCAGTACTTC
TRBV10-3	once	TRBJ1-5	TRBD1	CAISAIGTGGHQPQHF	TGTGCCATCAGCGCCATCGGGACAGGGGGACATCAGCCCCAGCATTTT
TRBV4-3	.	TRBJ2-4	.	CASSQDRGNLGNIQYF	TGCGCCAGCAGCCAAGATCGCGGGAACCTAGGGAACATTCAGTACTTC
TRBV5-1	.	TRBJ2-5	TRBD2	CASSSSTSGSGETQYF	TGCGCCAGCAGCTCCAGTACTAGCGGGAGTGGAGAGACCCAGTACTTC
TRBV29-1	once	TRBJ2-3	TRBD1	CSVGQGFGDTQYF	TGCAGCGTGGGACAGGGTTTTGGAGATACGCAGTATTTT
TRBV27	medium-sized	TRBJ2-7	TRBD1	CASSYLPGQGFEQYF	TGTGCCAGCAGTTACCTCCCGGGACAGGGGTTCGAGCAGTACTTC
TRBV6-1	.	TRBJ2-1	TRBD2	CASSAEPGLAGGYNEQFF	TGTGCCAGCAGTGCCGAACCGGGACTAGCGGGGGGGTACAATGAGCAGTTCTTC
TRBV2	.	TRBJ1-2	TRBD1	CASIDRGLYGYTF	TGTGCCAGCATAGACAGGGGACTTTATGGCTACACCTTC
TRBV4-3	.	TRBJ2-4	TRBD2	CASSQDLLGGLAGANIQYF	TGCGCCAGCAGCCAAGATCTCCTCGGCGGACTAGCGGGGGCCAACATTCAGTACTTC
TRBV28	.	TRBJ2-1	TRBD2	CASETAGAYNEQFF	TGTGCCAGCGAAACAGCGGGAGCCTACAATGAGCAGTTCTTC
TRBV27	once	TRBJ2-7	TRBD2	CASSLLASGGSAYEQYF	TGTGCCAGCAGTTTATTGGCCAGCGGGGGCTCAGCCTACGAGCAGTACTTC
TRBV6-5	many	TRBJ2-3	.	CASSAGEKLTDTQYF	TGTGCCAGCAGCGCAGGGGAAAAACTAACGGATACGCAGTATTTT
TRBV11-3	once	TRBJ2-1	TRBD2	CASSLSVAGGQNEQFF	TGTGCCAGCAGCTTATCGGTAGCGGGGGGGCAAAATGAGCAGTTCTTC
TRBV9	few	TRBJ1-3	.	CASSASGLGGNTIYF	TGTGCCAGCAGCGCGTCAGGGCTTGGTGGAAACACCATATATTTT
TRBV7-9	.	TRBJ1-5	.	CASNHGGSNQPQHF	TGTGCCAGCAACCATGGCGGGAGCAATCAGCCCCAGCATTTT
TRBV19	.	TRBJ2-7	.	CASRTGYSYEQYF	TGTGCCAGTCGGACGGGATACTCCTACGAGCAGTACTTC
TRBV6-6	few	TRBJ1-1	TRBD1	CASTGESTEAFF	TGTGCCAGTACAGGGGAGAGCACTGAAGCTTTCTTT
TRBV28	.	TRBJ1-6	.	CASSSTTESNSPLHF	TGTGCCAGCAGTTCTACGACAGAAAGCAATTCACCCCTCCACTTT
TRBV19	.	TRBJ2-1	.	CASSVSGSYNEQFF	TGTGCCAGTAGTGTGAGCGGGTCCTACAATGAGCAGTTCTTC
TRBV6-5	.	TRBJ2-1	TRBD1	CASSQTGDEQFF	TGTGCCAGCAGCCAGACAGGGGATGAGCAGTTCTTC
TRBV5-1	few	TRBJ2-5	TRBD2	CASSRIAGGQETQYF	TGCGCCAGCAGCAGGATAGCGGGGGGGCAAGAGACCCAGTACTTC
TRBV4-3	.	TRBJ2-1	.	CASSQDRGSSYNEQFF	TGCGCCAGCAGCCAAGATAGGGGTAGCTCCTACAATGAGCAGTTCTTC
TRBV4-1	once	TRBJ2-3	TRBD2	CASSPLGLAGLTDTQYF	TGCGCCAGCAGCCCCCTAGGGCTAGCGGGACTCACAGATACGCAGTATTTT